The source of this T cell receptor beta chain is a study of shared clonotypes between healthy human individuals. The authors loaded 150 to 250 ng DNA, 25,000 to 30,000 T cell genomes, into sorted-subset replicate PCRs. TCRdb's copy holds only in-frame clones and misses some; the assay was immunoSEQ multiplex PCR. The top ten clones hold over 1.5% of a sample with approximately 2,200,000 clones, 85% to 95% of them seen once. Naive CD8 cells were CD45RO-negative, positively selected for CCR7, excluding terminally differentiated effector memory CD45RA+ cells. The sample was naive CD8+ T cells from PBMCs. The clonotype originates from a man aged 18 to 30 in good health. Some clones in this sample may be carry-over from other donors' samples.

The chain's CDR3 is CASSLGTGVLDGYTF. The CDR3 DNA reads TGTGCCAGCAGCTTAGGGACAGGGGTCTTAGACGGCTACACCTTC. The chain uses TRBV7-9 and TRBJ1-2; the match to TRBD1 covers 9 bases. V was pared by 1 base and J by 8 bases, with 8 bases of the junction left unmatched. CDR1 and CDR2 from the germline V gene are SEHNR and FQNEAQ (reference sequence). The CDR3 length is 15 residues.